The clone carrying this TCR beta chain was seen a handful of times. The sample belongs to a study of T cells after yellow fever vaccination. CDR3 length equals 15 residues. The V gene's germline CDR1 is SGHNT and CDR2 YYREEE (reference sequence). Losses at the gene ends were 4 bases for V and 0 bases for J; bases not matched to a gene: 2. Each CDR3 protein is one row after TCRdb ran MiXCR on the 5' RACE reads. This repertoire shows some 260,000 distinct CDR3 sequences, around 4.9% found once; its top ten account for roughly 3%. The source is a man younger than 35 who received the YFV17D yellow fever vaccine. The chain has TRBV5-4 and TRBJ2-1, with TRBD2 identical over 9 bases. The sequencing used CD4+ T cells sorted from PBMCs, collected on the day of the yellow fever booster vaccination. CDR3 sequence (DNA): TGTGCCAGCAGCATTAGCGGGAGCTCCTACAATGAGCAGTTCTTC. It encodes CASSISGSSYNEQFF.